This T cell receptor beta chain comes out of a study of blood T cell repertoires in COVID-19. The data were produced by immunoSEQ multiplex PCR, yet TCRdb's version contains in-frame clones alone and is incomplete. The sample consists of 250,000 to 350,000 clones, approximately 90% of them appearing once. This clone was counted between two and nine times. The receptor was derived from a woman between 40 and 50 years old who had recovered from COVID-19. The source material was PBMCs or T cells enriched from blood (not recorded which).

The CDR3 nucleotides are TGTGCCAGCAGGGACAGGGCGATCCCCAGCGCCTATGGCTACACCTTC. Translated: CASRDRAIPSAYGYTF. The rearrangement joins TRBV27 to TRBJ1-2; 8 nucleotides line up with TRBD1. The CDR3 consists of 16 residues. Germline CDR1 is MNHEY and CDR2 is SMNVEV (reference sequence). The V gene end was trimmed by 6 bases and the J gene end by 4 bases; junction bases not matched to a gene: 13.